A single sample is the source of the 8 T cell receptor beta chains below, sequenced in a study of T cells in Graves' hyperthyroidism and ophthalmopathy. The source material, RNA transcripts, was used to amplify TCR beta CDR3 regions. HTBI primers were employed in a first-round RT-PCR of the TCR CDR3. TCRdb reanalysed the multiplex PCR reads using MiXCR and keeps one entry per CDR3 protein. The table has hundreds of thousands of distinct CDR3 sequences, approximately 14% seen once; the top ten hold roughly an eighth. The sequenced sample consisted of blood. These TCRs come from a man in his late teens or twenties with Graves' ophthalmopathy.

The V call is TRBV10-3, the J call TRBJ2-7; tentatively, D is TRBD1 or TRBD2 (6 bases each). This CDR3 is built from 14 residues. V was shortened by 4 bases and J by 2 bases, with 12 bases between the two germline ends. In germline, CDR1 is ENHRY, CDR2 SYGVKD. The CDR3 sequence is CAISGGDKPYEQYF. The DNA of the CDR3 is TGTGCCATCAGTGGGGGGGACAAACCCTACGAGCAGTACTTC.

This clonotype was counted at least ten times. The chain links TRBV7-2 to TRBJ1-6; 9 nucleotides align to TRBD1. Germline CDR1 is SGHTA and CDR2 is FQGNSA. V shed 5 bases and J 2 bases; nucleotides not matched to a gene: 7. The CDR3 is 17 residues long. CDR3 protein: CASSGWTGVTYNSPLHF. The CDR3 DNA reads as TGTGCCAGCAGCGGATGGACAGGGGTGACCTATAATTCACCCCTCCACTTT.

This clonotype was seen ten or more times. Written as DNA, the CDR3 is TGTGCCAGCGCCCCGGGAGGACGCAGCGGGGAGCTGTTTTTT. Protein product: CASAPGGRSGELFF. This chain uses TRBV6-4 with TRBJ2-2, with 7 positions matching TRBD2. Unmatched junction bases numbered 10, after V lost 8 bases and J lost 7 bases. The CDR3 length is 14 residues. The V gene's germline CDR1 is MRHNA and CDR2 SNTAGT.

Only a few counts were recorded for this clonotype. The chain combines TRBV5-1 with TRBJ1-1; no clear D. The germline V and J ends were trimmed by 4 bases and 1 base, with 14 bases remaining between them. This CDR3 comprises 15 residues. Germline V CDR1 and CDR2: SGHRS, YFSETQ. The CDR3 DNA is TGCGCCAGCAGCCTCGGGGTTGGGAGGAACACTGAAGCTTTCTTT. Its protein product is CASSLGVGRNTEAFF.

The chain recombines TRBV5-6 with TRBJ2-1, with 14 bases lining up with TRBD2. This CDR3 spans 16 amino acids. The germline CDR1 and CDR2 sequences are SGHDT and YYEEEE. The V and J ends lost 4 bases and 7 bases, in that order; junction bases with no gene match: 7. DNA of the CDR3: TGTGCCAGCAGCCCGGGACTAGCGGGAGATATGAATGAGCAGTTCTTC. Translated, it gives CASSPGLAGDMNEQFF.

This clonotype was recorded a few times. This chain links TRBV4-1 with TRBJ2-7; D uncertain. The V gene lost 1 base and the J gene lost 1 base, with 17 bases spanning the gap. Germline V gene lookup returns CDR1 MGHRA and CDR2 YSYEKL. The CDR3 loop spans 17 amino acids. The CDR3 coding sequence is TGCGCCAGCAGCCAAGGGGTTATTAGACCGAGATCCTACGAGCAGTACTTC. Amino acid sequence: CASSQGVIRPRSYEQYF.

A word on this clonotype: Likely a read error: the CDR3 ends without its conserved phenylalanine or tryptophan. The chain employs TRBV24-1 and TRBJ2-7; no clear D. Trimming removed 3 bases at V and 4 bases at J, with 9 bases between. This CDR3 is 13 amino acids long. The germline V gene has CDR1 KGHDR and CDR2 SFDVKD. CDR3 residues: CATSDPFEYEQYL. The CDR3 DNA sequence: TGTGCCACCAGTGATCCCTTCGAATACGAGCAGTACCTC.

This clonotype was counted many times. V and J are TRBV6-5 and TRBJ2-7; a possible D gene is TRBD2 (6 bases). Germline V CDR1 and CDR2: MNHEY, SVGAGI. The CDR3 loop spans 17 amino acids. The ends were cut back, 2 bases at V and 2 bases at J, with 19 bases in the middle. Here the CDR3 reads CASSYVGSGERTYEQYF. Here the CDR3 DNA reads TGTGCCAGCAGTTACGTTGGGTCGGGGGAGAGGACCTACGAGCAGTACTTC.